This is a list of T cell receptor beta chains from one sample in a study of OX40 agonist ivuxolimab in advanced cancers. Method: immunoSEQ multiplex PCR; TCRdb's copy keeps in-frame clones and lacks some. The sample includes about 22,000 clones, roughly nine tenths of them seen just once. The sample consisted of CD4+ or CD8+ T cells sorted from blood, taken in a trial of the OX40 agonist ivuxolimab. These receptors all stem from an adult with an advanced solid tumor such as melanoma, head and neck, liver or kidney cancer. Both conserved end residues are trimmed from each CDR3. Expanded clones are given a class, and other clones once, few, many or no size at all.

v_call clone_size cdr3_length cdr3_aa
TRBV9 - 13 ASSVAGGLNQPQH
TRBV4-1 - 15 ASSPTIGTGTSYEQY
TRBV7-6 - 14 ASSLFLPPSNTEAF
TRBV30 - 11 ACLFTEAPTQY
TRBV10-3 - 11 AIRADSSYEQY
TRBV7-8 - 11 ASSYSSGTEAF
TRBV28 - 12 ASSRTGGRTEAF
TRBV5-1 - 15 ASSLRSLTKWNTEAF
TRBV7-6 - 11 ASSPTSGANQY
TRBV7-9 - 12 ASSLDWGTYEQY
TRBV7-7 - 10 AINRGPGELF
TRBV10-3 - 12 ATWATGQNGELF
TRBV6-5 - 9 ASRLGPEAF
TRBV4-3 once 13 ASSQTRGEIYEQY
TRBV28 once 11 ASSPGSEYEQY
TRBV28 - 13 ASSLRDGSLYGYT
TRBV7-9 - 10 ASSQTAYEQY
TRBV9 - 16 ASSVLTPGPGDYNEQF
TRBV28 - 15 ASSFSGTTSGANVLT
TRBV10-1 - 14 ASSEAATGGTGELF
TRBV7-9 - 12 ASSPIRSDEKLF
TRBV4-2 - 12 ASSGQSGANVLT
TRBV28 few 13 ASSWDREGPTEAF